Below are 5 T cell receptor beta chains sequenced from a single sample in a study of shared clonotypes between healthy human individuals. TCRdb's copy holds only in-frame clones and misses some; the assay was immunoSEQ multiplex PCR. The top ten clones hold 1.5% to 2% of a sample with about 2.1 million clones, about 93% of them seen once. The naive CD8 fraction comprised CD45RO-negative cells positively selected for CCR7 and excluded terminally differentiated effector memory CD45RA+ cells. The sequenced sample was naive CD8+ T cells from PBMCs. All receptors derive from a young man in good health. Some clones in this sample may be carry-over from other donors' samples.

The V call is TRBV19, the J call TRBJ2-2, with TRBD2 matching 11 bases. V lost 6 bases and J lost 3; bases outside the gene matches: 6. CDR3 length: 16 amino acids. Germline V CDR1 and CDR2: LNHDA, SQIVND (reference sequence). The CDR3 DNA is TGTGCCAGTAGCACTAGCGGGAGCTGGGACACCGGGGAGCTGTTTTTT. This translates into CASSTSGSWDTGELFF.

The CDR3: CASSLEGPPGGGTDTQYF. In DNA form, the CDR3 reads TGTGCCAGCAGCTTGGAGGGACCGCCGGGAGGAGGCACAGATACGCAGTATTTT. The chain carries TRBV7-3 and TRBJ2-3; 7 nucleotides agree with TRBD2. Trimming at V came to 3 bases and at J to 1 base, leaving 13 bases not matched to a gene. Germline V gene lookup returns CDR1 SGHTA and CDR2 FQGTGA. The CDR3 runs 18 residues. The entire variable domain, with the rest obtained from reference TRBV7-3 and TRBJ2-3, is as follows: GAGVSQTPSNKVTEKGKYVELRCDPISGHTALYWYRQSLGQGPEFLIYFQGTGAADDSGLPNDRFFAVRPEGSVSTLKIQRTERGDSAVYLCASSLEGPPGGGTDTQYFGPGTRLTVL.

The genes are TRBV13 and TRBJ2-6; the D is unclear. V lost 8 bases and J 4 bases, leaving 15 bases between the germline ends. This CDR3 is built from 15 residues. Germline V gene data show CDR1 as PRHDT and CDR2 as FYEKMQ (reference sequence). Here the CDR3 reads CASAPWVSGANVLTF. The DNA of the CDR3 is TGTGCCAGCGCCCCGTGGGTTTCCGGGGCCAACGTCCTGACTTTC.

This clone appeared a single time. The V and J genes are TRBV7-9 and TRBJ1-1, with D possibly matching TRBD1 (6 bases). Germline CDR1 reads SEHNR; CDR2 reads FQNEAQ (reference sequence). The CDR3 totals 15 residues. V was shortened by 0 bases and J by 7 bases, with 15 bases between the two germline ends. Here the CDR3 DNA reads TGTGCCAGCAGCTTAGCGCAGGGGTCCCAATTTGAAGCTTTCTTT. Encoded protein: CASSLAQGSQFEAFF. Combining the CDR3 with reference TRBV7-9 and TRBJ1-1 gives the whole variable domain DTGVSQNPRHKITKRGQNVTFRCDPISEHNRLYWYRQTLGQGPEFLTYFQNEAQLEKSRLLSDRFSAERPKGSFSTLEIQRTEQGDSAMYLCASSLAQGSQFEAFFGQGTRLTVV.

The chain combines TRBV7-9 with TRBJ2-1; 12 nucleotides agree with TRBD2. There are 15 residues in the CDR3. Germline V gene sequence: CDR1 SEHNR, CDR2 FQNEAQ (reference sequence). V lost 1 base and J lost 12; bases outside the gene matches: 7. CDR3 in DNA: TGTGCCAGCAGCTTAGAAGCTAGCGGGAGGGCGGCGCAGTTCTTC. Protein: CASSLEASGRAAQFF.